This TCR beta chain was profiled in a study of blood T cell repertoires in COVID-19. Study summary: Collection of acute and convalescent COVID-19 samples took place in the United States, Italy and Spain.

The CDR3 has 13 residues. With 4 bases removed from V and 7 bases from J, the gap between germline ends came to 14 bases. Per the germline V gene, CDR1 is SGHRS and CDR2 is YFSETQ. Authors' processing steps: Amplifying reference gene primers gave estimates of nucleated cell counts. TCRdb's table, derived via immunoSEQ multiplex PCR, lists solely in-frame clones and lacks some. Clone size and the V and J calls come from that table; the DNA yielded D and trimming. The table includes 55,000 or so clones, around 79% detected once. V is TRBV5-1 and J is TRBJ1-2, with D unclear. The sequenced material came from peripheral blood. This clonotype was obtained from a man in his sixties with acute or convalescent COVID-19. The CDR3: CASSPQPVGGYTF. The CDR3 DNA reads as TGCGCCAGCAGCCCACAGCCCGTCGGTGGCTACACCTTC.